This TCR beta chain is drawn from a study of regulatory T cells in long-lasting Graves disease. Whole-study findings and limits: Fewer public clonotypes were shared by new patients (approximately 970) than by persistent patients (roughly 2,500). Reduced TCR diversity was observed in persistent Graves' patients versus newly diagnosed patients.

Time point in this sample: newly diagnosed GD, antithyroid drugs for less than 3 months. PBMC RNA served as the TCR library source. CDR3 regions were amplified by Arm-PCR using iRepertoire HTBI primers to build TCR beta libraries. TCRdb analysed the multiplex PCR reads with MiXCR anew, one entry per CDR3 protein. The table has roughly 610,000 distinct CDR3 sequences, roughly 15% seen once. This clonotype was counted ten times or more. The antigen is unknown. Germline assignment: CDR1 SQVTM and CDR2 ANQGSEA. This CDR3 has 14 residues. The V gene lost 4 bases and the J gene lost 2 bases, with 13 bases spanning the gap. These same records also appear under a second study, on T cells in Graves' hyperthyroidism and ophthalmopathy.

Here the sequenced sample was peripheral blood mononuclear cells (PBMCs), taken at new diagnosis, from a patient treated with antithyroid drugs. The chain is built from TRBV29-1 and TRBJ2-3; D not resolved. This TCR was recovered from a young woman with Graves disease. The CDR3: CSVGNSYSTDTQYF. The CDR3 DNA reads as TGCAGCGTTGGTAACTCCTATTCCACAGATACGCAGTATTTT.